These T cell receptor beta chains were read from a single sample in a study of T-cell memory formation after mild COVID-19. TCRdb analysed the 5' RACE reads with MiXCR anew, one entry per CDR3 protein. The sample has about 600,000 distinct CDR3 sequences, 20% to 25% seen once; the top ten hold around 7.7%. Sequenced sample: PBMCs or a T cell subset sorted from them (not recorded which). The receptors derive from an adult woman who had mild COVID-19 (a few samples of this study predate the infection). Cell type and time point are not known. Both conserved end residues are part of each CDR3. The order of the fields is J gene, clone size, V gene, D gene, CDR3 protein, CDR3 DNA. D genes are given only for firm matches. Size is stated for part of the rows, as once, few or many counts, or as a class when the clone is expanded.

TRBJ2-1	few	TRBV12-3/TRBV12-4	.	CASSLAPAYNEQFF	TGTGCCAGCAGTTTAGCCCCCGCTTACAATGAGCAGTTCTTC
TRBJ1-2	.	TRBV7-2	.	CASSLAKGPNYGYTF	TGTGCCAGCAGCTTAGCAAAGGGACCTAACTATGGCTACACCTTC
TRBJ1-5	many	TRBV27	.	CASSLGVYGNQPQHF	TGTGCCAGCAGTTTAGGGGTTTATGGCAATCAGCCCCAGCATTTT
TRBJ2-1	few	TRBV7-9	.	CASSLAVLARSNEQFF	TGTGCCAGCAGCTTAGCTGTACTAGCCCGAAGCAATGAGCAGTTCTTC
TRBJ2-3	few	TRBV20-1	TRBD1	CSAVQGLDTQYF	TGCAGTGCTGTACAGGGGCTAGATACGCAGTATTTT
TRBJ2-3	few	TRBV5-5	TRBD2	CASRPSGGAKDTQYF	TGTGCCAGTCGTCCTAGCGGGGGGGCCAAAGATACGCAGTATTTT
TRBJ2-1	.	TRBV7-9	TRBD1	CASSRWTGVYNEQFF	TGTGCCAGCAGCCGGTGGACAGGGGTCTACAATGAGCAGTTCTTC
TRBJ2-2	.	TRBV7-2	TRBD1	CASSSRTGSNTGELFF	TGTGCCAGCAGCTCCCGGACAGGGTCGAACACCGGGGAGCTGTTTTTT
TRBJ1-1	.	TRBV12-3/TRBV12-4	.	CASSQGRTFF	TGTGCCAGCAGTCAGGGGAGGACTTTCTTT
TRBJ2-2	.	TRBV29-1	TRBD1	CSVDSGTGMNTGELFF	TGCAGCGTTGACTCCGGGACAGGGATGAACACCGGGGAGCTGTTTTTT
TRBJ2-3	.	TRBV7-9	TRBD2	CASSRGLAGSDTQYF	TGTGCCAGCAGCAGGGGACTAGCGGGGTCAGATACGCAGTATTTT
TRBJ2-7	.	TRBV25-1	.	CASSRWGPPSYEQYF	TGTGCCAGCAGTCGGTGGGGGCCTCCTTCCTACGAGCAGTACTTC
TRBJ2-1	.	TRBV18	.	CASSPAPRFYNEQFF	TGTGCCAGCTCACCGGCTCCACGATTCTACAATGAGCAGTTCTTC
TRBJ2-2	few	TRBV4-3	TRBD1	CASSQMTGMAGELFF	TGCGCCAGCAGCCAGATGACAGGGATGGCCGGGGAGCTGTTTTTT
TRBJ2-1	.	TRBV7-6	TRBD2	CASSFGLSWREGSGMNEQFF	TGTGCCAGCAGCTTCGGGTTATCCTGGCGGGAGGGTTCCGGGATGAATGAGCAGTTCTTC
TRBJ1-1	.	TRBV9	TRBD1	CASSSKETGGNTEAFF	TGTGCCAGCAGCTCCAAAGAGACAGGGGGCAACACTGAAGCTTTCTTT
TRBJ1-1	few	TRBV3-1	TRBD1	CASSPGQVGAEAFF	TGTGCCAGCAGCCCTGGACAGGTAGGGGCTGAAGCTTTCTTT
TRBJ2-1	few	TRBV7-9	TRBD2	CASSPLGTSGSLEQFF	TGTGCCAGCAGCCCTCTGGGGACTAGCGGGAGTCTTGAGCAGTTCTTC
TRBJ2-7	once	TRBV9	TRBD1	CASSVTGQNSYEQYF	TGTGCCAGCAGCGTTACGGGACAGAACTCCTACGAGCAGTACTTC
TRBJ2-1	.	TRBV7-9	TRBD1	CASSAIRPGQGLNEQFF	TGTGCCAGCAGCGCTATCCGACCGGGACAGGGTCTTAATGAGCAGTTCTTC
TRBJ2-7	few	TRBV19	.	CASSIVDRHSYEQYF	TGTGCCAGTAGTATAGTCGACAGGCACTCCTACGAGCAGTACTTC
TRBJ1-5	few	TRBV27	TRBD1	CASSVTGVSNQPQHF	TGTGCCAGCAGTGTGACAGGGGTAAGCAATCAGCCCCAGCATTTT
TRBJ1-2	few	TRBV4-2	TRBD1	CASSQDGTAGYGYTF	TGTGCCAGCAGCCAAGATGGGACAGCAGGCTATGGCTACACCTTC
TRBJ2-1	once	TRBV6-1	.	CASSEIVWGSYNEQFF	TGTGCCAGCAGTGAAATCGTGTGGGGATCCTACAATGAGCAGTTCTTC
TRBJ2-7	few	TRBV5-1	.	CASAGSGEQYF	TGCGCCAGCGCGGGATCCGGTGAGCAGTACTTC
TRBJ2-7	few	TRBV4-2	TRBD1	CASSQGLGDRDYEQYF	TGTGCCAGCAGCCAAGGGTTGGGGGACAGGGACTACGAGCAGTACTTC
TRBJ1-5	few	TRBV18	.	CASSPQRTGPTSNQPQHF	TGTGCCAGCTCACCCCAGCGAACAGGCCCCACTAGCAATCAGCCCCAGCATTTT
TRBJ2-5	.	TRBV27	TRBD1	CATRQGLETQYF	TGTGCCACTCGACAGGGGTTGGAGACCCAGTACTTC
TRBJ1-1	.	TRBV4-2	TRBD1	CASSPPGDSGTEAFF	TGTGCCAGCAGCCCGCCGGGGGACAGTGGCACTGAAGCTTTCTTT
TRBJ2-3	few	TRBV6-1	TRBD1	CALRDRDHGDTQYF	TGTGCCCTTAGGGACAGGGACCATGGAGATACGCAGTATTTT
TRBJ1-1	few	TRBV12-3/TRBV12-4	.	CASTLHGASNTEAFF	TGTGCCAGCACCCTACACGGGGCCAGTAACACTGAAGCTTTCTTT
TRBJ2-1	.	TRBV3-1	.	CASSRGPGPEYNEQFF	TGTGCCAGCAGCCGGGGGCCAGGGCCAGAATACAATGAGCAGTTCTTC
TRBJ1-4	.	TRBV7-9	TRBD1	CASSASGTGELF	TGTGCCAGCAGCGCCTCCGGGACAGGGGAACTTTTC
TRBJ2-2	few	TRBV30	TRBD1	CAWSKSGTGGTGELFF	TGTGCCTGGAGTAAATCCGGGACAGGCGGTACCGGGGAGCTGTTTTTT
TRBJ1-3	.	TRBV3-1	.	CASSQDLWGSGNTIYF	TGTGCCAGCAGCCAAGATCTATGGGGCTCTGGAAACACCATATATTTT
TRBJ2-3	few	TRBV10-3	TRBD1	CAIRNTGATDTQYF	TGTGCCATCAGAAATACAGGGGCCACAGATACGCAGTATTTT
TRBJ1-1	.	TRBV6-1	.	CASSDIHLTGMNTEAFF	TGTGCCAGCAGTGACATTCATTTGACAGGTATGAACACTGAAGCTTTCTTT
TRBJ1-2	.	TRBV5-1	TRBD1	CASSLVPGQGFFGYTF	TGCGCCAGCAGCTTGGTGCCGGGACAGGGTTTTTTTGGCTACACCTTC
TRBJ1-6	.	TRBV10-3	TRBD1	CATTTGDLSPLHF	TGTGCCACTACGACAGGGGACCTTTCACCCCTCCACTTT
TRBJ2-2	few	TRBV2	.	CASHQGLTNTGELFF	TGTGCCAGCCACCAGGGACTGACGAACACCGGGGAGCTGTTTTTT
TRBJ2-5	.	TRBV20-1	.	CSARVGQGGETQYF	TGCAGTGCTAGAGTAGGACAAGGAGGAGAGACCCAGTACTTC
TRBJ2-1	.	TRBV29-1	.	CSVTPGLHHANNEQFF	TGCAGCGTGACCCCGGGACTCCACCACGCAAACAATGAGCAGTTCTTC
TRBJ1-6	few	TRBV4-1	.	CASSHGRVFGSPLHF	TGCGCCAGCAGCCATGGGAGGGTTTTTGGATCACCCCTCCACTTT
TRBJ2-3	.	TRBV5-1	TRBD1	CASSGQGIGDTQYF	TGCGCCAGCAGTGGACAGGGGATTGGAGATACGCAGTATTTT
TRBJ2-1	.	TRBV7-3	TRBD1	CASSVGTGNEQFF	TGTGCCAGCAGCGTCGGGACAGGCAATGAGCAGTTCTTC
TRBJ2-1	.	TRBV5-1	TRBD2	CASSSGLAGGPGNEQFF	TGCGCCAGCAGCTCAGGACTAGCGGGGGGGCCCGGGAATGAGCAGTTCTTC
TRBJ2-2	.	TRBV5-5	TRBD1	CASSRTGGATSSWTGELFF	TGTGCCAGCAGCCGGACAGGGGGCGCGACATCGAGCTGGACCGGGGAGCTGTTTTTT
TRBJ1-1	few	TRBV7-6	.	CASSPDGYKGAEAFF	TGTGCCAGCAGTCCAGATGGGTATAAGGGTGCTGAAGCTTTCTTT
TRBJ2-7	few	TRBV7-9	.	CASSSPNLGSYEQYF	TGTGCCAGCAGCTCCCCGAATCTAGGATCCTACGAGCAGTACTTC
TRBJ2-7	.	TRBV11-1	TRBD2	CASSLTSGTSSYEQYF	TGTGCCAGCAGCTTAACTAGCGGGACCAGCTCCTACGAGCAGTACTTC
TRBJ2-5	few	TRBV15	TRBD2	CATSREDAGVETQYF	TGTGCCACCAGCAGAGAGGATGCGGGAGTGGAGACCCAGTACTTC
TRBJ1-1	.	TRBV5-6	.	CASSLRKGTEAFF	TGTGCCAGCAGCCTCCGCAAGGGAACTGAAGCTTTCTTT
TRBJ1-3	.	TRBV7-2	.	CASSRGFGAGNTIYF	TGTGCCAGCAGCCGAGGCTTCGGGGCTGGAAACACCATATATTTT
TRBJ2-7	.	TRBV13	.	CASSPGPSDHEQYF	TGTGCCAGCAGCCCAGGCCCTAGCGACCACGAGCAGTACTTC
TRBJ1-4	.	TRBV5-1	.	CASRDGSVWGRDEKLFF	TGCGCCAGCAGAGACGGGTCCGTCTGGGGGCGCGATGAAAAACTGTTTTTT
TRBJ2-4	few	TRBV7-9	.	CASSLRSGYPNIQYF	TGTGCCAGCAGCTTACGTTCAGGGTACCCAAACATTCAGTACTTC
TRBJ1-2	few	TRBV6-1	.	CASSARTYGYTF	TGTGCCAGCAGTGCCCGGACTTATGGCTACACCTTC
TRBJ2-1	.	TRBV24-1	TRBD2	CATSESGGKGDEQFF	TGTGCCACCAGTGAAAGCGGGGGGAAAGGCGATGAGCAGTTCTTC
TRBJ1-5	.	TRBV6-5	.	CASSYVSGRSSNQPQHF	TGTGCCAGCAGTTACGTATCCGGGCGGAGTAGCAATCAGCCCCAGCATTTT